A selection of T cell receptor beta chains follows, all from one sample in a study of T cell changes during pregnancy in multiple sclerosis. Only in-frame clones appear in the TCRdb table, and some are missing; sequencing was by immunoSEQ multiplex PCR. Here the sample spans roughly 52,000 clones, just under 90% being singletons. Sequencing used CD4+ T cells from peripheral blood mononuclear cells, obtained in the first trimester of pregnancy. Receptors originate from a female donor with multiple sclerosis, enrolled in a pregnancy study. Both conserved end residues are part of each CDR3. D genes are given only for firm matches. Rows give clone size only sometimes, using once, few, many, or a class for an expanded clone.

V	J	D	size	DNA	CDR3
TRBV20-1	TRBJ2-5	NA	NA	TGCAGTGCAAACCTAGAAGAGACCCAGTACTTC	CSANLEETQYF
TRBV5-6	TRBJ1-2	NA	NA	TGTGCCAGCAGCTTGGATGAGGGAGGCTACACCTTC	CASSLDEGGYTF
TRBV12-5	TRBJ2-2	NA	NA	TGTGCTAGTGGTTTGGTTGCCGGGACCGGGGAGCTGTTTTTT	CASGLVAGTGELFF
TRBV5-8	TRBJ2-6	TRBD1	NA	TGTGCCAGCAGCTTATTTCGTCCAGGGGGCTCTGTTGGGGCCAACGTCCTGACTTTC	CASSLFRPGGSVGANVLTF
TRBV4-1	TRBJ2-1	TRBD2	NA	TGCGCCAGCAGCCGCCAGACTAGCGGGAGGACCAACAATGAGCAGTTCTTC	CASSRQTSGRTNNEQFF
TRBV7-8	TRBJ1-4	NA	once	TGTGCCAGCAGCGAGACAGGTGCGGTAGAGAAAAAACTGTTTTTT	CASSETGAVEKKLFF
TRBV5-6	TRBJ1-3	TRBD1	NA	TGTGCCAGCAGCTTGAACAGGGGGGTCTCTGGAAACACCATATATTTT	CASSLNRGVSGNTIYF
TRBV5-1	TRBJ2-1	NA	NA	TGCGCCAGCAGCTTGGGTCGGACAGATCCACCGGAGCAGTTCTTC	CASSLGRTDPPEQFF
TRBV5-1	TRBJ2-7	NA	NA	TGCGCCAGCAGCTTGGCGGGTCTTTACGAGCAGTACTTC	CASSLAGLYEQYF
TRBV15	TRBJ1-6	TRBD1	NA	TGTGCCACCAGCGGAGTAGGCCGGGACAGGGGGCTTGGATCACCCCTCCACTTT	CATSGVGRDRGLGSPLHF
TRBV6-1	TRBJ2-5	NA	NA	TGTGCCAGCAGTGAACAGCAAGAGACCCAGTACTTC	CASSEQQETQYF
TRBV5-4	TRBJ1-4	NA	NA	TGTGCCAGCAGCTTGTCTTCGGCTGGGCGTGAAAAACTGTTTTTT	CASSLSSAGREKLFF
TRBV5-4	TRBJ1-1	NA	NA	TGTGCCAGCAGCTTGTGGGGGAGGGGGGGGCGCCCCAACACTGAAGCTTTCTTT	CASSLWGRGGRPNTEAFF
TRBV6-5	TRBJ1-6	TRBD1	NA	TGTGCCAGCAGGAAGGGACAGACGTTTTCACCCCTCCACTTT	CASRKGQTFSPLHF
TRBV7-8	TRBJ2-1	TRBD2	NA	TGTGCCAGCACCCTCTTCGGCGGGGGGGGGTATGAGCAGTTCTTC	CASTLFGGGGYEQFF
TRBV4-2	TRBJ1-5	NA	NA	TGTGCCAGCAGCCTGAGTGGAGCTTCGGGCAATCAGCCCCAGCATTTT	CASSLSGASGNQPQHF
TRBV5-1	TRBJ2-7	NA	NA	TGCGCCAGCAGCTTGGGCCAGGGGCAGGCCTACGAGCAGTACTTC	CASSLGQGQAYEQYF
TRBV5-1	TRBJ1-5	TRBD1	NA	TGCGCCAGCAGCCCGGAAGGACAGGGAGGCAATCAGCCCCAGCATTTT	CASSPEGQGGNQPQHF
TRBV19	TRBJ1-5	TRBD1	NA	TGTGCCACTGGGACAGGGCTATATAGCAATCAGCCCCAGCATTTT	CATGTGLYSNQPQHF
TRBV6-6	TRBJ2-7	NA	NA	TGTGCCAGCAGTTACAGGAGGGGCTACGAGCAGTACTTC	CASSYRRGYEQYF
TRBV6-5	TRBJ1-2	TRBD1	NA	TGTGCCAGCAGTGGCCCGGGACAGGGGGCTTCTGGCTACACCTTC	CASSGPGQGASGYTF
TRBV7-8	TRBJ1-3	NA	NA	TGTGCCAGCAGCTTAAAAGGGGGCTCTGGAAACACCATATATTTT	CASSLKGGSGNTIYF
TRBV18	TRBJ2-5	NA	NA	TGTGCCAGCTCACCACTGGGGCAGGGAGAGACCCAGTACTTC	CASSPLGQGETQYF
TRBV6-1	TRBJ2-7	NA	NA	TGTGCCAGCACCCCCTGGAGGCGGCTCCACGAGCAGTACTTC	CASTPWRRLHEQYF
TRBV5-5	TRBJ1-2	TRBD1	NA	TGTGCCAGCAGCTTGGGGACAGGGGGCGACTATGGCTACACCTTC	CASSLGTGGDYGYTF
TRBV5-5	TRBJ2-7	TRBD1	once	TGTGCCAGCAGCTCCCGGGACAGAGGGGTCTACGAGCAGTACTTC	CASSSRDRGVYEQYF
TRBV7-2	TRBJ2-2	TRBD1	NA	TGTGCCAGCAGCCGGGACAGGGGGCGGGGGGAGCTGTTTTTT	CASSRDRGRGELFF
TRBV11-2	TRBJ2-1	TRBD1	NA	TGTGCCAGCAGCCCCCGAAGCGGGACAGGGGGCAAGGGCAATGAGCAGTTCTTC	CASSPRSGTGGKGNEQFF
TRBV5-8	TRBJ2-3	NA	NA	TGTGCCAGCAGCTTGGGGGCAGCAGATACGCAGTATTTT	CASSLGAADTQYF
TRBV18	TRBJ2-1	TRBD1	NA	TGTGCCAGCTCACCTTACAGGGGCGCAAATGAGCAGTTCTTC	CASSPYRGANEQFF